The clone carrying this T cell receptor (beta chain) was counted a single time. Seattle patients were enrolled during active infection and followed longitudinally. Germline assignment: CDR1 SEHNR and CDR2 FQNEAQ (reference sequence). Trimming removed 5 bases from V and 7 bases from J, with 12 bases in between. The CDR3 has 14 residues. The sample originates from a study of blood T cell repertoires in COVID-19. Study in general: The study drew acute and convalescent COVID-19 samples from the United States, Italy and Spain.

TCRdb keeps only in-frame clones here, not all; method: immunoSEQ multiplex PCR. This table has about 170,000 clones, roughly 84% appearing once. Sequenced material: peripheral blood. This clonotype originated in an elderly man with COVID-19, enrolled during active disease. The chain combines TRBV7-9 with TRBJ1-6; D gene uncertain. CDR3 nucleotide sequence: TGTGCCAGCAGCCGTGGAGGTGAGAATTCACCCCTCCACTTT. This codes for CASSRGGENSPLHF.